This T cell receptor (beta chain) was profiled in a study of blood T cell repertoires in COVID-19. About the research overall: COVID-19 samples, acute and convalescent, were from the United States, Italy and Spain. Sample material is recorded as cDNA or gDNA derived from T cells, B-cell-depleted T cells, or PBMCs.

As processed by the authors: The authors estimated nucleated cell counts from reference gene primer amplification. The repertoire was sequenced with immunoSEQ multiplex PCR; TCRdb's copy has only in-frame clones and lacks some. For V, J and clone size, that table is used; D and trimming come from the DNA. The data contain 270,000 or so clones, roughly 85% of them seen just once; the ten biggest clones take up roughly 3%. Germline V lookup: CDR1 SGHTA, CDR2 FQGNSA. This CDR3 is 19 amino acids long. Germline trimming cut 2 bases from V and 3 bases from J; bases unmatched to any gene: 11. This receptor was obtained from a woman under 30 with acute or convalescent COVID-19. The material sequenced was peripheral blood. The genes are TRBV7-2 and TRBJ2-1; 12 bases fit TRBD2. The CDR3 protein is CASSLQGLAGFHNYNEQFF. The CDR3 DNA sequence: TGTGCCAGCAGCTTACAGGGACTAGCGGGTTTCCATAACTACAATGAGCAGTTCTTC.